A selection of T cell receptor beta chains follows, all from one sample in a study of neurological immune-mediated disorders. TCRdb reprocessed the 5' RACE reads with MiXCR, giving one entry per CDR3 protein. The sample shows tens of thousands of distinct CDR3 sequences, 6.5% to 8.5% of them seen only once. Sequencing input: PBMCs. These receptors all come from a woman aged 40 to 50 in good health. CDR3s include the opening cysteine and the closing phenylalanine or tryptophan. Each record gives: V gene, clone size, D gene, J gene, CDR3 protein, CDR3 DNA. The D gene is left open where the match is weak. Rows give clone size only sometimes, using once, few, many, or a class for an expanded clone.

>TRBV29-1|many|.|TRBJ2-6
CSVRHGGPGANVLTF
TGCAGCGTGAGGCACGGAGGCCCTGGGGCCAACGTCCTGACTTTC
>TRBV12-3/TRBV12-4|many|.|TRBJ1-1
CASRKGGEMNTEAFF
TGTGCCAGCAGAAAGGGGGGGGAGATGAACACTGAAGCTTTCTTT
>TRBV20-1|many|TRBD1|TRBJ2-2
CSADRAAGELFF
TGCAGTGCGGACAGGGCGGCCGGGGAGCTGTTTTTT
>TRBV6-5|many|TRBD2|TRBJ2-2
CASSYGLAGGLAGELFF
TGTGCCAGCAGTTACGGACTAGCGGGAGGTTTGGCCGGGGAGCTGTTTTTT
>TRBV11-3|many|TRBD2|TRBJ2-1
CASSLEGSGSSYNEQFF
TGTGCCAGCAGCTTAGAGGGGAGCGGGAGCTCCTACAATGAGCAGTTCTTC
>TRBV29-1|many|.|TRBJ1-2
CSVNGGYTF
TGCAGCGTAAACGGGGGCTACACCTTC
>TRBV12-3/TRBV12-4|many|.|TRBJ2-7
CASSLGGGEQYF
TGTGCCAGCAGTCTGGGGGGCGGCGAGCAGTACTTC
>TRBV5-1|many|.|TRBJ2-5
CASSLIPTTVETQYF
TGCGCCAGCAGCTTGATCCCAACGACGGTGGAGACCCAGTACTTC
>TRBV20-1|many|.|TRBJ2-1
CSARGTYNEQFF
TGCAGTGCTAGAGGGACCTACAATGAGCAGTTCTTC
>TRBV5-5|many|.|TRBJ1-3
CASSYQVLSSGNTIYF
TGTGCCAGCAGCTACCAGGTCCTCAGCTCTGGAAACACCATATATTTT
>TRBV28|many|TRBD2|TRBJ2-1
CASNLGRGPHNEQFF
TGTGCCAGCAATTTAGGGAGGGGTCCCCACAATGAGCAGTTCTTC
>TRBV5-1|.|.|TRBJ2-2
CASSFYICSARASGLSATGELFF
.
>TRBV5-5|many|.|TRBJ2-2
CASSTTPGSGELFF
TGTGCCAGCAGCACTACCCCCGGTTCCGGGGAGCTGTTTTTT
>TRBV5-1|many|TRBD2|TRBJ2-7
CASTLTSGRAEQYF
TGCGCCAGCACTTTGACTAGCGGGAGGGCCGAGCAGTACTTC
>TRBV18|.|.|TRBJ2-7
CASSPGQSSYEQYF
TGTGCCAGCTCACCGGGACAAAGTTCCTACGAGCAGTACTTC
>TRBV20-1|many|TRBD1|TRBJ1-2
CSARATGGDYGYTF
TGCAGTGCTAGAGCTACAGGGGGGGACTATGGCTACACCTTC
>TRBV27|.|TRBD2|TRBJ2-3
CASSCAGGRDTQYF
TGTGCCAGCAGTTGTGCGGGAGGGCGGGATACGCAGTATTTT